This T cell receptor (beta chain) was found in a study of lymphopenia after photon versus proton radiotherapy. Broader study findings: Under photons, naive T cells and diversity fell while effector/memory populations rose. A bigger post-nadir fall in TCR diversity correlated inversely with survival time in deceased patients. After lymphocyte nadir, photon-treated repertoires showed oligoclonal expansion, especially CD8+ Temra.

The CDR3 is made up of 14 amino acids. Trimming shortened V by 1 base and J by 4 bases, and 8 bases separated the two germline ends. Germline-derived CDR1 and CDR2 are SGHTA and FQGNSA. As to this clone: Its antigen is not identified.

Here immunoSEQ multiplex PCR was the method, and the copy in TCRdb shows in-frame clones only, minus some. This sample has about 20,000 clones, with roughly 91% found just once. Sequenced material: peripheral blood, taken from a patient treated with proton-based radiotherapy. This TCR was recovered from an elderly man with esophageal cancer. The rearrangement joins TRBV7-2 to TRBJ1-3; the D is unclear. The CDR3 sequence is CASSLDRAGNTIYF. In DNA, the CDR3 is TGTGCCAGCAGCTTAGATAGGGCCGGAAACACCATATATTTT.